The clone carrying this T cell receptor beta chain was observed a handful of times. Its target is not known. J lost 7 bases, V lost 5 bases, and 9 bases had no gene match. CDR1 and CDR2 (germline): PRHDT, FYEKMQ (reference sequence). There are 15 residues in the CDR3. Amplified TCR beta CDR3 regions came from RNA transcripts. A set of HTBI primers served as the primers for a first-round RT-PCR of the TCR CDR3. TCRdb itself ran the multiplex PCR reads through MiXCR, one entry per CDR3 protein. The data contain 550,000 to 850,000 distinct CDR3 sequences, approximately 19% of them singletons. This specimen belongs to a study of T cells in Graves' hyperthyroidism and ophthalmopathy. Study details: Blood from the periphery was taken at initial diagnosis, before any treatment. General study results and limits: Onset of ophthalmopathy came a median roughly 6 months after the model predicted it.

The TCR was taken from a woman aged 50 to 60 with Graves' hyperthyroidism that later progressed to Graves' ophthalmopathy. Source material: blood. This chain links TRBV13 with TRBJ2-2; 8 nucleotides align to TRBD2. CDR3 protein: CASSPRGGRGGELFF. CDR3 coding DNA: TGTGCCAGCAGCCCTCGGGGGGGCCGCGGCGGGGAGCTGTTTTTT.